Sequencing of this T cell receptor (beta chain) was carried out in a study of cytomegalovirus exposure and HLA in healthy donors (dated 2017 in TCRdb). Context from the whole study: An earlier analysis of about 560 of the donors reported 276 Gb of sequence data and about 120 million unique TCR beta sequences obtained from around 170 million T cells. About 300 gigabases of sequencing data and about 92 million unique TCR sequences made up an early release that covered around 640 HLA-typed donors. Of the approximately 400 genotyped donors, approximately 82% fell in the genetic ancestry cluster associated with self-reported Caucasian donors. The study aimed to test whether signatures of past pathogen exposure could be identified by cataloging public T cell receptors. Using immunosequencing, the study profiled T cell repertoires from about 620 subjects and related those repertoires to cytomegalovirus serostatus. Along with the roughly 610-subject first cohort, a separate validation cohort of over a hundred different subjects was used. To predict cytomegalovirus infection status, the study brought together high-throughput TCR immunosequencing, statistical association of individual TCRs with disease status, and machine learning. In a later analysis, previously published TCR beta repertoires from 550 to 750 donors were re-analyzed and high-resolution HLA genotyping was added so that TCR occurrence patterns could be studied. Rather than drawing on any new phenotypic data, the later analysis identified candidate immune exposures from TCR beta sequences and the way those sequences occurred across donors. An earlier analysis of roughly 600 of the donors used high-throughput TCR beta sequencing to judge whether each TCR beta V gene segment behaved as functional or pseudogenic. Donor age, sex, ethnicity and CMV serostatus were collected together with the repertoire data. A later genetic analysis took genome-wide SNP genotypes for about three fifths of the roughly 700 donors and used that subset as a discovery cohort. Every repertoire in the discovery cohort had been generated on one and the same sequencing platform. HLA typing included class I and class II loci at four-digit resolution. The number of typed donors differed by locus: about 629-630 for A, B, C, DRB1 and DQB1; some 500 for DQA1; approximately 600 for DPA1; and approximately 450 for DPB1. About five DR-DQ haplotypes were treated as single units for association and clustering because of strong linkage in the cohort. On average, around 230,000 unique TCR beta nucleotide sequences were sequenced per donor among a few hundred genotyped donors of the cohort, with 15% to 20% of those sequences being non-productive. General findings and caveats noted by the study authors: Correlated functional status among segregating V segments might be attributable to linkage disequilibrium, but an unknown experimental factor could not be ruled out. Specific HLA alleles were associated with over 15,000 TCR beta sequences at a false discovery rate of 0.05 in a later analysis. Because HLA typing was missing for some donors at each locus, association tests included only the typed subset. Across donors, most TCR sequences were observed very rarely, whereas some public TCRs were present in many individuals. This cohort had only TCR beta chains sequenced, and the lack of alpha or paired-chain data limited which features could be detected. An association between a missense DCLRE1C variant and V-gene and J-gene trimming of TCR beta chains was found in a later genetic analysis and replicated in an independent cohort. The only immune exposure information available for the cohort was CMV serostatus. According to a later analysis, TCR association rates differed among HLA loci, with DRB1 alleles showing the most associated TCRs and HLA-C alleles showing the fewest. In the study, 164 TCR beta chains were listed as associated with cytomegalovirus. A later genetic analysis reported fewer N-insertions in productive TCRs among donors in an Asian-associated ancestry cluster than the roughly 620-donor mean. An earlier analysis of some 590 of the donors showed that most TCR beta V segments appeared in productive rearrangements either about 90% or about 30% of the time, which broadly matched IMGT annotations. According to the authors, the approach could potentially be generalized to other disease states and immunological phenotypes. According to a later analysis, parvovirus B19, influenza, CMV and Epstein-Barr virus appeared linked to several top co-occurrence clusters. A cluster of highly shared sequence variants was judged likely to represent a technical artifact of the sequencing pipeline. In vitro tests confirmed that a few of the cytomegalovirus-associated TCR beta chains recognize cytomegalovirus antigens. A further reported finding was that TCR beta sequences accurately predicted the HLA-A and HLA-B alleles for most subjects in the first cohort. The classifier was reported to diagnose cytomegalovirus status with high specificity and sensitivity in both the original cohort and the validation cohort. When HLA alleles, especially DR and DQ, strongly co-occurred, attributing TCR associations to individual alleles was difficult. Sequencing depth was assumed to be roughly uniform across donors in the presence/absence analyses, though that assumption may not hold. Compared with equally common non-associated chains, HLA-associated TCR beta chains in a later analysis were more clonally expanded and had lower generation probabilities. According to a later analysis, most CMV-associated TCR beta chains appeared to be HLA-restricted, and the HLA associations seemed to be driven largely by CMV exposure. Because counts were too low, roughly 16 rarely observed V segments, including chromosome 9 orphons, were excluded from the earlier analysis of several hundred of the donors.

The cohort consisted of 670 or so healthy bone marrow donors. At the time of sampling, all cohort members were nominally healthy, though unrecorded immune exposures were likely present. The donor was CMV seronegative and was included in the group of about 350 seronegative cohort members. Every donor gave a peripheral blood sample, and the peripheral blood mononuclear cells from that sample were used for TCR beta sequencing. The Qiagen DNeasy Blood Extraction Kit was used to extract genomic DNA from the blood cell samples. To prepare the library, the immunoSEQ multiplex PCR assay was applied. The multiplex PCR relied on a mix of 60 forward primers for TCR Vbeta segments and 13 reverse primers for TCR Jbeta segments. Amplification of the CDR3 region of rearranged TCR beta genes was performed with a multiplex PCR assay on genomic DNA. Amplified TCR beta libraries were sequenced as 87-base-pair reads on the Illumina HiSeq System. On the authors' methods: In a later analysis, roughly 80 million unique TCR beta chains were counted across the approximately 670 repertoires, and approximately 11 million of these chains were shared by at least two donors. Raw reads were error-corrected and collapsed into unique sequences with a nearest-neighbor algorithm that merged closely related sequences to remove PCR and sequencing errors. CDR3 sequences were aligned to IMGT reference sequences to assign V, D and J gene segments. For a sequence to be retained, a match of at least six nucleotides was required to both a V gene segment and a J gene segment. A rearrangement counted as productive if the CDR3 had no stop codons and remained in frame with V and J, and every other rearrangement counted as non-productive. Following IMGT convention, CDR3 was defined as the stretch from the second conserved V-encoded cysteine up to the conserved J-encoded phenylalanine. The earlier analysis of about 590 of the donors excluded sequences that lacked an unambiguous match to a single V gene segment. In an earlier analysis of approximately 590 of the donors, a V segment was called functional when productive rearrangements were above 56.7%, and segregating when the standard deviation between donors exceeded 5%. A statistical classification framework was developed to diagnose cytomegalovirus status using the catalog of TCR beta chain sequences. V and J gene assignment, in a later analysis, came from comparing TCR nucleotide sequences with IMGT/GENE-DB human TR gene sequences. The TCRdist pipeline was used in a later analysis to assign CDR3 sequences and most-parsimonious VDJ recombination scenarios. A later analysis defined each TCR beta chain by its CDR3 amino acid sequence plus V-gene family, and excluded reads lacking a unique V-gene family. A later analysis removed several hundred highly shared, low-generation-probability nucleotide sequences to deal with suspected cross-contamination and a sequencing artifact. For each public chain, a later analysis derived a clonal expansion index from normalized ranks of inferred template counts within each repertoire. Generation probabilities in a later analysis came from a VDJ recombination model fitted to out-of-frame rearrangements, and those results were checked against IGoR. A later analysis scored TCR-TCR, TCR-HLA and TCR-CMV co-occurrence with hypergeometric tests, applying a repertoire-size bias correction to TCR pairs. False discovery rates were estimated in a later analysis by permuting HLA or CMV assignments 20 times. In a later analysis, co-occurring TCRs were grouped using DBSCAN, and TCRdist sequence similarity was added for clustering within HLA-allele-positive subsets. Repertoires with fewer than 30,000 or more than 120,000 public chains were left out of co-occurrence clustering, as were about 5 repertoires with anomalous nucleotide sharing. TCRdb stores this immuneACCESS table with in-frame sequences only. Part of the clones is absent; in the studies checked, under half of the shortfall reflects unresolved V genes, and no reason is known for the rest. Clone size and V and J calls were adopted from that table, with D and trimming inferred from the DNA. The sample table contains 130,000 or so clones; only one count was recorded for 60% to 80% of them. The ten largest account for approximately 0.99% of the sample.

On this clone itself: Its antigen remains undetermined. No quality values exist for individual bases; no much larger clone is one base distant.

This sequence originates from a male donor in good health and CMV-seronegative. The specimen was PBMCs.

The CDR3 loop reads CASSSITGVRTEAFF. The DNA reads TGTGCCAGCAGCTCCATTACAGGGGTTCGGACTGAAGCTTTCTTT. The sequence links TRBV9 to TRBJ1-1, and 7 junctional nucleotides match TRBD1. Trimmed from V: 4 bases; trimmed from J: 5 bases; junction bases lacking a gene match: 11. Based on the germline V gene, the CDR1 and CDR2 sequences are SGDLS and YYNGEE. The CDR3 runs 15 residues from the cysteine to the phenylalanine. The DNA shown is the 45-base CDR3, in frame from base 1.